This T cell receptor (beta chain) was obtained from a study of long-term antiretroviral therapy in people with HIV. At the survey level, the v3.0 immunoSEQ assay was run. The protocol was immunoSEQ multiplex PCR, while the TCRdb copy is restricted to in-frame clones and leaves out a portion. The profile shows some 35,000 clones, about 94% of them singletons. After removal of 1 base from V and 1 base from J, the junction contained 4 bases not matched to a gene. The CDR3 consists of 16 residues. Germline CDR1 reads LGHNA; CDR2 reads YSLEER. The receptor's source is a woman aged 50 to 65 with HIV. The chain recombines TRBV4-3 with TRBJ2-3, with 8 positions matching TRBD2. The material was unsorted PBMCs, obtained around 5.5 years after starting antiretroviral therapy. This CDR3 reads CASSQASSGGTDTQYF. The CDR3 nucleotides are TGCGCCAGCAGCCAAGCCAGTAGCGGGGGCACAGATACGCAGTATTTT.